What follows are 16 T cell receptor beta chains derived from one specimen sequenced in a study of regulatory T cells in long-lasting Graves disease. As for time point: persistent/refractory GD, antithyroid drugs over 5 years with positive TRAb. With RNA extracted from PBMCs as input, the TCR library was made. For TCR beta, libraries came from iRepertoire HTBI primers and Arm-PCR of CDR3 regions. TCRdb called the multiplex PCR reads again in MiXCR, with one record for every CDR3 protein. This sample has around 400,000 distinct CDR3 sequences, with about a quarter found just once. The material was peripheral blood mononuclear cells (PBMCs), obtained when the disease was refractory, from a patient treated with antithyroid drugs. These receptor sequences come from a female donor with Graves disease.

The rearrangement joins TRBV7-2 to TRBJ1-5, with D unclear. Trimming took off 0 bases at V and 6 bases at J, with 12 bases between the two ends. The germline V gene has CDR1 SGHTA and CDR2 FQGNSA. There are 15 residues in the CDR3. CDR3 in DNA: TGTGCCAGCAGCTTAGCGACCTCGGGGAGTCAGCCCCAGCATTTT. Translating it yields CASSLATSGSQPQHF.

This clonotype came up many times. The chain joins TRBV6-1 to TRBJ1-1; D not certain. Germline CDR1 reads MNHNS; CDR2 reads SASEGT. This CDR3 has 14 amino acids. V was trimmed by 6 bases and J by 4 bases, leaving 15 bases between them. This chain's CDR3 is CASSIAVYGTEAFF. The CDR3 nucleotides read TGTGCCAGCAGCATCGCCGTTTACGGCACTGAAGCTTTCTTT.

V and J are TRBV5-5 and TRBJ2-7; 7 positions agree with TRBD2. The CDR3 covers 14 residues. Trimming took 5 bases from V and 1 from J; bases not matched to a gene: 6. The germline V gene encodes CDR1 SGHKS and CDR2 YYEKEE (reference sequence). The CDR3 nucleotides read TGTGCCAGCAGGACTTGGGGGGGGTCCTACGAGCAGTACTTC. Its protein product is CASRTWGGSYEQYF.

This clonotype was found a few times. The CDR3 DNA reads as TGCAGCGCCGCCAGGGGCAGAGAGACCCAGTACTTC. It codes for CSAARGRETQYF. The chain uses TRBV29-1 and TRBJ2-5; possible D gene TRBD1, 6 bases. The CDR3 is 12 amino acids. Germline V CDR1 and CDR2: SQVTM, ANQGSEA. V lost 7 bases to trimming and J lost 4 bases, with 13 bases between them. The whole variable domain, filled in from reference TRBV29-1 and TRBJ2-5, reads SAVISQKPSRDICQRGTSLTIQCQVDSQVTMMFWYRQQPGQSLTLIATANQGSEATYESGFVIDKFPISRPNLTFSTLTVSNMSPEDSSIYLCSAARGRETQYFGPGTRLLVL.

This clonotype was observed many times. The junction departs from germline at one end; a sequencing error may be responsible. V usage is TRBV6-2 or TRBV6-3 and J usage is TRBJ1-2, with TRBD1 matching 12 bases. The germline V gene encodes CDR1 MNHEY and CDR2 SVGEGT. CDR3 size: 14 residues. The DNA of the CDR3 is TGTGCCAGCAGTTTGGGACAGGGGGCCCTATGGAGCACATTC. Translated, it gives CASSLGQGALWSTF.

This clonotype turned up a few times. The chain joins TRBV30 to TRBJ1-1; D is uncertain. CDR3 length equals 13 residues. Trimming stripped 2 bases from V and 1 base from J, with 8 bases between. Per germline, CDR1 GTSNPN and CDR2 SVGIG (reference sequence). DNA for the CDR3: TGTGCCTGGAGTCTCGGGGAGAACACTGAAGCTTTCTTT. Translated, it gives CAWSLGENTEAFF. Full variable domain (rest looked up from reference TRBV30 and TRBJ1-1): SQTIHQWPATLVQPVGSPLSLECTVEGTSNPNLYWYRQAAGRGLQLLFYSVGIGQISSEVPQNLSASRPQDRQFILSSKKLLLSDSGFYLCAWSLGENTEAFFGQGTRLTVV.

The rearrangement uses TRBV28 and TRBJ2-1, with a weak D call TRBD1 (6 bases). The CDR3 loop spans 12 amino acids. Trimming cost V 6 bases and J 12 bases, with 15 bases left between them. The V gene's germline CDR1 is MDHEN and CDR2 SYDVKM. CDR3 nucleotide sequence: TGTGCCAGCAGGGGGGCGCCGTACCCGCAGTTCTTC. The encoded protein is CASRGAPYPQFF.

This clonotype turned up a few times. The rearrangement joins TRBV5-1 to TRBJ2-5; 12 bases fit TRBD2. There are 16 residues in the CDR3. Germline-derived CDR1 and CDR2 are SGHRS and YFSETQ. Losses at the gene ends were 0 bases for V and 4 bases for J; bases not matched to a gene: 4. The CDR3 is CASSLDASGRGETQYF. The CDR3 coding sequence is TGCGCCAGCAGCTTGGATGCTAGCGGGAGGGGAGAGACCCAGTACTTC.

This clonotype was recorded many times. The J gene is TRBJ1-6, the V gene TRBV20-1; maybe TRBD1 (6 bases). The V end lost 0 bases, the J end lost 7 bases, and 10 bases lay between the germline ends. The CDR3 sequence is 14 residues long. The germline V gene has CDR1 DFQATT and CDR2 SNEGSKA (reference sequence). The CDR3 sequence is CSAREDRRNSPLHF. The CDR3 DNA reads TGCAGTGCTAGAGAAGACAGGAGAAATTCACCCCTCCACTTT.

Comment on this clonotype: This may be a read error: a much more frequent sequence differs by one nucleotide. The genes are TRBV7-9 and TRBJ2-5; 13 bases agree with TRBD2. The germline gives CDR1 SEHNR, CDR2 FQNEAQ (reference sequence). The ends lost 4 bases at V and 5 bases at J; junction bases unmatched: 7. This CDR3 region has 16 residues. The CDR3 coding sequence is TGTGCCAGCAGCTCCAGGACTAGCGGGAGTCGGGAGACCCAGTACTTC. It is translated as CASSSRTSGSRETQYF.

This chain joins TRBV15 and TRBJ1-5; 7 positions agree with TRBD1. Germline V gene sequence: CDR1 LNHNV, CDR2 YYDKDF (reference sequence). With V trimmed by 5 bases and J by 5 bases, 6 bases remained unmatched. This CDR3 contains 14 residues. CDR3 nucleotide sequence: TGTGCCACCAGCCGACAGGGTGGGGATCAGCCCCAGCATTTT. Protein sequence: CATSRQGGDQPQHF.

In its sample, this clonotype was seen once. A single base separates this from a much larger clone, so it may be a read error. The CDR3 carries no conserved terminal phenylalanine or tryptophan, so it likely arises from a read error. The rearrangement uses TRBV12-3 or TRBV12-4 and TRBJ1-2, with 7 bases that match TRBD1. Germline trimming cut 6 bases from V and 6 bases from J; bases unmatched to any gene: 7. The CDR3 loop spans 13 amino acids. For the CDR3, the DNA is TGTGCCAGCAGGCCAACAGGGGTGGATGGCTACACCCTC. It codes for CASRPTGVDGYTL.

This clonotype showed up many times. DNA of the CDR3: TGTGCCAGCAGTTTTTACCAGGGAAAAGGGACCCAGTACTTC. Protein: CASSFYQGKGTQYF. The rearrangement joins TRBV27 to TRBJ2-5; perhaps TRBD1 as D (5 bases). CDR1 and CDR2 from the germline V gene are MNHEY and SMNVEV (reference sequence). V was clipped by 3 bases and J by 7 bases, with 15 bases between them. The CDR3 totals 14 residues.

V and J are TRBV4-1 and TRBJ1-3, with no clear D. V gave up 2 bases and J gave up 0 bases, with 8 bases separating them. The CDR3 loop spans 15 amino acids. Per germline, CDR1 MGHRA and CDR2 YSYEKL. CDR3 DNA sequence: TGCGCCAGCAGCCAACATATCAGCTCTGGAAACACCATATATTTT. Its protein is CASSQHISSGNTIYF.

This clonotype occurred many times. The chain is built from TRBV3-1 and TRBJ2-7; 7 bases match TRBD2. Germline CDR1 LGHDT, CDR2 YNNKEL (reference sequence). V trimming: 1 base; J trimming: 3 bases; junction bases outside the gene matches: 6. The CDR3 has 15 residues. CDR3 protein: CASSQAKRGDYEQYF. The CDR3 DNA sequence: TGTGCCAGCAGCCAAGCGAAGCGGGGAGACTACGAGCAGTACTTC.

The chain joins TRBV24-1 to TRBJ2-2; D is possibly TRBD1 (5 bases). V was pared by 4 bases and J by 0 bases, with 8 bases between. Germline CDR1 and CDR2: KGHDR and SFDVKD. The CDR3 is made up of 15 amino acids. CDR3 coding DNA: TGTGCCACCAGTGACCTGACAGCGAACACCGGGGAGCTGTTTTTT. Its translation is CATSDLTANTGELFF.